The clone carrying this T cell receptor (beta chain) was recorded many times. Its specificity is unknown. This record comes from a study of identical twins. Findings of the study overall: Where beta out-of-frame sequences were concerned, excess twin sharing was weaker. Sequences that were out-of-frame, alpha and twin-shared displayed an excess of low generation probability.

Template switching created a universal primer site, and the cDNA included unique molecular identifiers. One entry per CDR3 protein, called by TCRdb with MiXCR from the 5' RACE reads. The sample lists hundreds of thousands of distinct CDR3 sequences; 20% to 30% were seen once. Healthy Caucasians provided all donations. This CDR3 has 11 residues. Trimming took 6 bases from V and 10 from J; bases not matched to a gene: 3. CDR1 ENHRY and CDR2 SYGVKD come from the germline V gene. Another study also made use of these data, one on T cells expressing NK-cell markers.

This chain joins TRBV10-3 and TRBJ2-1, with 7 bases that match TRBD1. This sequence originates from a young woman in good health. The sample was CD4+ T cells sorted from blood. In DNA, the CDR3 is TGTGCCATCAGGAGGGGACAGGAGCAGTTCTTC. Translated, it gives CAIRRGQEQFF.